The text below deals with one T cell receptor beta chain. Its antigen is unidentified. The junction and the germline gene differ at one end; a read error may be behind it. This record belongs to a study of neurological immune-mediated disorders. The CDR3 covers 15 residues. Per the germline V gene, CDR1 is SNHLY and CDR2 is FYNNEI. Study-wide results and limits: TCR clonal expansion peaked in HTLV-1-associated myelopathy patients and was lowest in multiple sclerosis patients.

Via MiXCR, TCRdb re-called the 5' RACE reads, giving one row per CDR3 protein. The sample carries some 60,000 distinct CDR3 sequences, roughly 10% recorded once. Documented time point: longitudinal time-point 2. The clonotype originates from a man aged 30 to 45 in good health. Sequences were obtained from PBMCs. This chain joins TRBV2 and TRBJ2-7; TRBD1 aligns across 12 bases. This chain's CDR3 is CASRKGQGAIYDQYF. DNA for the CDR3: TGTGCCAGCAGGAAGGGACAGGGGGCCATCTACGACCAGTACTTC.